This TCR beta chain was sequenced for a study of T cell responses to AZD1222 COVID-19 vaccine. Regarding the study as a whole: Repertoires were sampled only after the peak T cell response. Reports say nearly half of spike-specific TCRs go after unmutated variant regions. Spike regions recognized by vaccine-associated CD4 TCRs spanned the protein, led by 160-218 and 743-854.

The method was immunoSEQ multiplex PCR; TCRdb's version includes in-frame clones alone and lacks a portion of them. The sample lists 100,000 to 120,000 clones; roughly 89% were seen once. V gave up 6 bases and J gave up 3 bases; unmatched junction bases: 7. The CDR3 runs 14 residues. The germline V gene encodes CDR1 MDHEN and CDR2 SYDVKM. In regard to this clone: As yet, its antigen is unknown.

J is TRBJ2-7 and V is TRBV28; 8 positions agree with TRBD1. This sequence was found in an adult who received the AZD1222 COVID-19 vaccine. Specimen: peripheral blood, collected 28 days after the second AZD1222 dose. This CDR3 is CASRLQGVNYEQYF. DNA for the CDR3: TGTGCCAGCAGGTTACAGGGGGTAAACTACGAGCAGTACTTC.